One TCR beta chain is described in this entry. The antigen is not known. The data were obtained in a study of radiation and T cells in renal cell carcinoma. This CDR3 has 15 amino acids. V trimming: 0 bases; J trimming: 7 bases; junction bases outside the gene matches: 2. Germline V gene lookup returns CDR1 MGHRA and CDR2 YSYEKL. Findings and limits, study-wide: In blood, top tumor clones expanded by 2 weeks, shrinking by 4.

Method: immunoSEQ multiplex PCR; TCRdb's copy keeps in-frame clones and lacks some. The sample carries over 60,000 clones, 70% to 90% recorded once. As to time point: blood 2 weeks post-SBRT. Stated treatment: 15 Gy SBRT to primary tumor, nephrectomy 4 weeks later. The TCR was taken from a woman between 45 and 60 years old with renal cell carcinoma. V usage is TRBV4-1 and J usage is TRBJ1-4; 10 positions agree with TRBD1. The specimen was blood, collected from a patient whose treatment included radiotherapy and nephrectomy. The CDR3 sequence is CASSQEGTGVEKLFF. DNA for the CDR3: TGCGCCAGCAGCCAAGAGGGGACAGGGGTTGAAAAACTGTTTTTT.